The following is a T cell receptor beta chain sequence with its context. The entry originates in a study of blood T cell repertoires in COVID-19. Overall study context: Whether acute or convalescent, the COVID-19 samples came from the United States, Italy and Spain.

The CDR3 sequence is 16 residues long. V lost 8 bases, J lost 3 bases, and 13 bases stayed unmatched. Germline V CDR1 and CDR2: SGHAT, FQNNGV. Methods used by the authors: Using reference gene primer amplification, nucleated cell counts were estimated. Using immunoSEQ multiplex PCR, the repertoire was profiled, and TCRdb retains in-frame clones only, with some absent. That table supplies the V and J calls and clone size; D and trimming were determined from the DNA. The sample carries about 270,000 clones, around 89% recorded once. Cohort 3 recovered donors had two negative PCRs, clearance, or symptom resolution.

Source material: PBMCs or T cells enriched from blood (not recorded which). The V call is TRBV11-2, the J call TRBJ2-3, with 8 bases aligning to TRBD1. The receptor comes from a woman in her late teens or twenties who had recovered from COVID-19. CDR3 DNA: TGTGCCAGCCTAGGGTACCGGACAGGGAGAACAGATACGCAGTATTTT. Its protein is CASLGYRTGRTDTQYF.